This T cell receptor beta chain was observed in a study of cytomegalovirus exposure and HLA in healthy donors. Overall study context: Around 79 million unique TCRs, all from HLA-typed donors, were included in an early release of the data. Study-wide findings and caveats: The authors later found most CMV-associated TCR beta chains appeared HLA-restricted. A later analysis reportedly found that, within productive TCRs, an Asian-associated ancestry cluster had fewer N-insertions than the mean observed across the roughly 700 donors. The authors listed approximately 150 TCR beta chains as cytomegalovirus-associated.

Worth noting for this clone: Its antigen is undetermined.

The PCR made use of 60 Vbeta and 13 Jbeta primers. Assay used: immunoSEQ multiplex PCR; TCRdb lists only in-frame clones, some missing. The data hold 150,000 to 160,000 clones, with less than 80% observed a single time. The CDR3 runs 16 residues. In germline, CDR1 is MGHRA, CDR2 YSYEKL. V shed 0 bases and J 3 bases; nucleotides not matched to a gene: 6. Sequenced input: PBMCs. The TCR was taken from a man aged 25 to 40 in good health and CMV-seronegative. The chain combines TRBV4-1 with TRBJ2-7; 9 bases align to TRBD1. CDR3 coding DNA: TGCGCCAGCAGCCAAGAGGGAGGACAGGGGTTCTACGAGCAGTACTTC. Protein product: CASSQEGGQGFYEQYF.